This T cell receptor (beta chain) was sequenced during a study of T cell responses to AZD1222 COVID-19 vaccine. Study-level information: Researchers grouped second doses given at about 4 or about 12 weeks into one pool. Study results and limitations: Most donors were white British, females outnumbered males, and clonal diversity was possibly underestimated. With two AZD1222 doses given, Spike-specific TCR breadth and depth both rose. Of the AZD1222 recipients, only 6 or 7 were seropositive at baseline.

Between the trimmed V and J ends, which lost 4 bases and 2 bases, there was a span of 9 bases. The CDR3 sequence is 14 residues long. Germline CDR1 is KGHSY and CDR2 is FQNENV. The repertoire was sequenced with immunoSEQ multiplex PCR; TCRdb's copy has only in-frame clones and lacks some. The sample carries 150,000 to 200,000 clones, about nine tenths recorded once. In the case of this clone: As yet, its antigen is unknown.

V is TRBV16 and J is TRBJ1-5, with D maybe TRBD1 (5 bases). Specimen: peripheral blood, collected on day 0 of AZD1222 vaccination. The clonotype was recovered from an adult in good health. CDR3 region: CASSPGPRNQPQHF. CDR3 bases: TGTGCCAGCAGCCCGGGACCGCGCAATCAGCCCCAGCATTTT.